This entry lists 23 T cell receptor beta chains sequenced from one sample in a study of Graves' ophthalmopathy and Graves' hyperthyroidism. TCR beta CDR3 regions were amplified from RNA transcripts. RT-PCR with HTBI primers came first, then second-round multiplex PCR. TCRdb used MiXCR to reprocess the multiplex PCR reads, holding one entry per CDR3 protein. The repertoire holds approximately 700,000 distinct CDR3 sequences, with roughly two fifths as singletons. The sequencing input was peripheral blood. The receptor source for this set is an adult man with Graves' ophthalmopathy.

This clonotype showed up many times. A read error is possible here, since a much larger clone lies one base away. The rearrangement uses TRBV5-6 and TRBJ1-1; no definite D call. CDR1 is SGHDT and CDR2 is YYEEEE in the germline V gene. The V and J ends lost 2 bases and 4 bases respectively, with 6 bases between them. The CDR3 totals 12 residues. This CDR3 reads CASSFGVTEAFF. The CDR3, as DNA: TGTGCCAGCAGCTTCGGAGTCACTGAAGCTTTCTTT.

As regards this clonotype: One junction end disagrees with the germline gene, perhaps due to a read error. This chain joins TRBV19 and TRBJ2-7; perhaps TRBD2 as D (6 bases). CDR3 length: 14 residues. Germline-derived CDR1 and CDR2 are LNHDA and SQIVND (reference sequence). CDR3 residues: CASTRRADTGELYF. CDR3 in DNA: TGTGCCAGTACAAGGAGGGCTGATACCGGGGAGCTGTACTTC.

This clonotype was picked up many times. The chain links TRBV7-2 to TRBJ1-5; D uncertain. V was clipped by 1 base and J by 3 bases, with 13 bases between them. The CDR3 consists of 16 residues. Germline loops: CDR1 SGHTA, CDR2 FQGNSA. The CDR3 spells CASSLELTFYNQPQHF. In DNA form, the CDR3 reads TGTGCCAGCAGCTTAGAATTAACGTTCTACAATCAGCCCCAGCATTTT. Variable domain in full (rest from reference TRBV7-2 and TRBJ1-5): GAGVSQSPSNKVTEKGKDVELRCDPISGHTALYWYRQSLGQGLEFLIYFQGNSAPDKSGLPSDRFSAERTGGSVSTLTIQRTQQEDSAVYLCASSLELTFYNQPQHFGDGTRLSIL.

This clonotype has ten or more counts. The J gene is TRBJ1-1, the V gene TRBV9; a possible D gene is TRBD1 (6 bases). This CDR3 has 15 amino acids. The V end was cut by 4 bases, the J end by 0 bases, with 13 bases between. The germline gives CDR1 SGDLS, CDR2 YYNGEE. Here the CDR3 reads CASSPRDMVNTEAFF. CDR3 DNA sequence: TGTGCCAGCAGCCCTCGGGACATGGTGAACACTGAAGCTTTCTTT.

The chain carries TRBV15 and TRBJ2-7; 7 bases are a match to TRBD1. Germline CDR1 LNHNV, CDR2 YYDKDF (reference sequence). The CDR3 has 15 amino acids. The J segment lost 0 bases and the V segment lost 3 bases, leaving 5 bases of the junction unmatched. The CDR3 bases are TGTGCCACCAGCAGCTTCCGGGACAGCTCCTACGAGCAGTACTTC. This codes for CATSSFRDSSYEQYF.

This clonotype has ten or more counts. The J gene is TRBJ1-1, the V gene TRBV19, with D possibly matching TRBD1 (5 bases). With 2 bases removed from V and 0 bases from J, the gap between germline ends came to 10 bases. The CDR3 spans 15 residues. CDR1 is LNHDA, CDR2 SQIVND, per germline (reference sequence). Written as DNA, the CDR3 is TGTGCCAGTAGTATATGGGGGACGGTGAACACTGAAGCTTTCTTT. Translating it yields CASSIWGTVNTEAFF.

The rearrangement links TRBV6-6 to TRBJ2-5, with D maybe TRBD2 (6 bases). CDR1 and CDR2 (germline): MNHNY, SVGAGI (reference sequence). The V gene lost 5 bases and the J gene lost 7 bases, with 14 bases spanning the gap. The CDR3 length is 13 residues. CDR3: CASSQGGFGTQYF. In DNA, the CDR3 is TGTGCCAGCAGTCAAGGAGGGTTTGGGACCCAGTACTTC.

This sequence joins TRBV10-3 and TRBJ2-5; D gene unclear. The CDR3 extends over 13 amino acids. Trimming removed 2 bases from V and 5 bases from J, with 9 bases in between. Germline CDR1 reads ENHRY; CDR2 reads SYGVKD. The chain's CDR3 is CAISEIARETQYF. CDR3 bases: TGTGCCATCAGTGAGATAGCTAGGGAGACCCAGTACTTC.

Only a few counts were recorded for this clonotype. Germline is not matched at one junction end, which may reflect a read error. V and J are TRBV10-3 and TRBJ2-2, with TRBD1 matching over 8 bases. The CDR3 runs 17 residues. Germline loops: CDR1 ENHRY, CDR2 SYGVKD. CDR3 residues: CAVSDRQGSFNTGELFF. The CDR3 DNA reads as TGTGCCGTCAGTGACCGACAGGGGTCGTTCAACACCGGGGAGCTGTTTTTT.

V and J are TRBV25-1 and TRBJ1-1; D gene ambiguous. This CDR3 is built from 14 residues. Looked up from germline, CDR1 is MGHDK and CDR2 is SYGVNS. The ends were cut back, 3 bases at V and 5 bases at J, with 13 bases in the middle. In DNA form, the CDR3 reads TGTGCCAGCAGTGAGGCGAGTTGGGTTACTGAAGCTTTCTTT. Residues: CASSEASWVTEAFF. Full variable domain (rest looked up from reference TRBV25-1 and TRBJ1-1): EADIYQTPRYLVIGTGKKITLECSQTMGHDKMYWYQQDPGMELHLIHYSYGVNSTEKGDLSSESTVSRIRTEHFPLTLESARPSHTSQYLCASSEASWVTEAFFGQGTRLTVV.

The V and J genes are TRBV10-3 and TRBJ1-3, with D perhaps matching TRBD1 (6 bases). This CDR3 is 14 amino acids long. Per germline, CDR1 ENHRY and CDR2 SYGVKD. Trimming pared 4 bases from V and 7 bases from J, leaving 14 bases between. CDR3 nucleotide sequence: TGTGCCATCAGTGCCACAGGGAAAGGGAACACCATATATTTT. Protein: CAISATGKGNTIYF.

The V call is TRBV25-1, the J call TRBJ1-2; D gene uncertain. The V gene's germline CDR1 is MGHDK and CDR2 SYGVNS. CDR3 length: 14 residues. The ends were cut back, 4 bases at V and 1 base at J, with 10 bases in the middle. CDR3 in DNA: TGTGCCAGCAGTGCGGGGTCAGATAACTATGGCTACACCTTC. Its translation is CASSAGSDNYGYTF.

This clonotype appeared many times. J is TRBJ2-5 and V is TRBV9; D is ambiguous. V lost 5 bases and J lost 8, with 19 bases in between. CDR3 size: 14 residues. Per the germline V gene, CDR1 is SGDLS and CDR2 is YYNGEE. The CDR3 nucleotides are TGTGCCAGCAGTTCCGATCCCCAGAAGGGAACCCAGTACTTC. As protein: CASSSDPQKGTQYF.

This clonotype was seen more than once but under ten times. V and J are TRBV12-3 or TRBV12-4 and TRBJ1-2, with a tentative D call TRBD1 (5 bases). V lost 6 bases, J lost 4 bases, and 24 bases lay in between. The CDR3 is 17 residues long. CDR3 protein: CASRPSRDPEELYGYTF. DNA of the CDR3: TGTGCCAGCAGGCCCAGCCGGGACCCGGAAGAACTCTATGGCTACACCTTC.

The V and J genes are TRBV29-1 and TRBJ2-5, with 8 bases fitting TRBD1. J lost 7 bases, V lost 1 base, and 17 bases had no gene match. The CDR3 spans 17 residues. CDR1 and CDR2 from the germline V gene are SQVTM and ANQGSEA. CDR3 protein: CSVEVPSGQGARGTQYF. CDR3 sequence (DNA): TGCAGCGTTGAAGTACCGAGTGGGCAGGGGGCGCGTGGGACCCAGTACTTC.

As regards this clonotype: A clone one base away is much larger, so this may be a read error. The chain couples TRBV12-3 or TRBV12-4 to TRBJ1-2; 10 bases are a match to TRBD1. Germline trimming cut 5 bases from V and 7 bases from J; bases unmatched to any gene: 7. This CDR3 has 14 residues. This CDR3 is CASSRTGGYCGYTF. For the CDR3, the DNA is TGTGCCAGCAGTCGGACAGGGGGATACTGTGGCTACACCTTC.

As concerns this clonotype: Since a much larger clone is just one base distant, this may be a read error. This likely comes from a read error, as the CDR3 has no conserved phenylalanine or tryptophan at its end. The rearrangement links TRBV7-2 to TRBJ1-2; 10 nucleotides line up with TRBD1. The CDR3 has 15 amino acids. Germline V gene lookup returns CDR1 SGHTA and CDR2 FQGNSA. V dropped 7 bases and J dropped 4; count of bases not matched to a gene: 9. DNA for the CDR3: TGTGCCAGCACCTTTTACCGGACAGGGGGCTATGGCTACACCCTC. Protein product: CASTFYRTGGYGYTL.

CDR3 sequence: CASSLEGNSYNSPLHF. CDR3 coding DNA: TGTGCCAGCAGCTTGGAGGGCAACTCCTATAATTCACCCCTCCACTTT. This sequence joins TRBV5-5 and TRBJ1-6; D remains ambiguous. CDR1 SGHKS and CDR2 YYEKEE come from the germline V gene (reference sequence). Trimming took off 0 bases at V and 0 bases at J, with 7 bases between the two ends. The CDR3 consists of 16 residues. The full variable domain, its missing parts supplied by reference TRBV5-5 and TRBJ1-6, is DAGVTQSPTHLIKTRGQQVTLRCSPISGHKSVSWYQQVLGQGPQFIFQYYEKEERGRGNFPDRFSARQFPNYSSELNVNALLLGDSALYLCASSLEGNSYNSPLHFGNGTRLTVT.

There are many counts of this clonotype. The V and J genes are TRBV12-3 or TRBV12-4 and TRBJ2-5; D possibly corresponds to TRBD1 (5 bases). V was pared by 1 base and J by 4 bases, with 7 bases between. The CDR3 is 13 amino acids. DNA of the CDR3: TGTGCCAGCAGTTTAGAGCAGGGAGAGACCCAGTACTTC. It encodes CASSLEQGETQYF.

For this clonotype: This may be a read error, as it is one base from a much larger clone. This sequence joins TRBV2 and TRBJ2-7; no firm D call. Looked up from germline, CDR1 is SNHLY and CDR2 is FYNNEI. CDR3 length equals 11 residues. In nucleotides, the CDR3 is TGTGCCAGCAGTGTTGATTACGAGCAGCACTTC. The encoded protein is CASSVDYEQHF.

The V call is TRBV25-1, the J call TRBJ1-3; the match to TRBD1 covers 7 bases. CDR1 is MGHDK, CDR2 SYGVNS, per germline. Trimming cost V 8 bases and J 2 bases; bases outside gene matches: 6. The CDR3 is 14 amino acids. This CDR3 is CASQDRDPGNTIYF. For the CDR3, the DNA is TGTGCCAGCCAAGACAGGGACCCTGGAAACACCATATATTTT.

In its sample, this clonotype was seen a few times. The V and J genes are TRBV5-5 and TRBJ2-7; 16 nucleotides match TRBD2. The CDR3 consists of 17 residues. V was clipped by 4 bases and J by 5 bases; unmatched bases: 9. In germline, CDR1 is SGHKS, CDR2 YYEKEE (reference sequence). Here the CDR3 DNA reads TGTGCCAGCAGCCGATTAGGGACTAGCGGGAGGGCCGACGAGCAGTACTTC. Translated: CASSRLGTSGRADEQYF.

The gene calls are TRBV12-5 and TRBJ2-7; TRBD1 or TRBD2 may be the D gene (6 bases each). V dropped 1 base and J dropped 2 bases, with 9 bases sitting between them. From germline, CDR1 is LGHNT and CDR2 FRNRAP. The CDR3 runs 14 residues. DNA of the CDR3: TGTGCTAGTGGTTTGGGCGGGGACACCTACGAGCAGTACTTC. This sequence encodes CASGLGGDTYEQYF.